The clone carrying this T cell receptor beta chain showed up many times. As yet, its antigen is unknown. Relative to the germline gene, one junction end is altered; a read error may explain this. Amplification targeted TCR beta CDR3 regions from RNA transcripts. HTBI primers drove first-round RT-PCR of the TCR CDR3. MiXCR, applied by TCRdb to the multiplex PCR reads, yields one record per CDR3 protein. This sample has 300,000 to 450,000 distinct CDR3 sequences, with 14% found just once. The data derive from a study of T cells in Graves' hyperthyroidism and ophthalmopathy. General observations from the study: Stable hyperthyroidism was told apart from ophthalmopathy by a model built on 13 V-J features. Most clonotypes expanded in the thyroid (above 0.001) were also present in blood.

The receptor was derived from a woman between 25 and 40 years old with Graves' ophthalmopathy. Sequencing used blood.

This chain's CDR3 is CASSKSRPNTGELFF. The CDR3 region has the DNA TGCGCCAGCAGTAAGTCACGGCCGAACACCGGGGAGCTGTTTTTT. The chain recombines TRBV10-1 with TRBJ2-2; D is unresolved. Germline V CDR1 and CDR2: WNHNN, SYGVQD (reference sequence). The CDR3 has 15 amino acids.